This T cell receptor beta chain was identified in a study of blood T cell repertoires in COVID-19. Assay: immunoSEQ multiplex PCR; the TCRdb copy retains only in-frame clones and omits some. The sample lists 400,000 to 550,000 clones; around 88% were seen once. This CDR3 has 13 amino acids. V was clipped by 0 bases and J by 2 bases, with 5 bases between them. From germline, CDR1 is SGHTS and CDR2 YDEGEE. This clonotype originated in a woman aged 30 to 39 with acute or convalescent COVID-19. The rearrangement uses TRBV5-8 and TRBJ1-1; no reliable D call. Input material: peripheral blood. CDR3 amino acids: CASSLVTNTEAFF. The CDR3 DNA follows: TGTGCCAGCAGCTTGGTCACAAACACTGAAGCTTTCTTT.